The TCR beta chain described here comes from a study of early T cells in non-severe SARS-CoV-2 infection. Study as a whole: Sequenced bulk RNA came from whole blood that was unsorted, and chains were unpaired.

The V end was cut by 0 bases, the J end by 5 bases, with 17 bases between. Germline loops: CDR1 LNHNV, CDR2 YYDKDF (reference sequence). The CDR3 is 16 residues long. Attachment of unique molecular identifiers was made to individual cDNA molecules. TCRdb re-called the 5' RACE reads through MiXCR, storing one row per CDR3 protein. This table has roughly 63,000 distinct CDR3 sequences, roughly 13% appearing once. The study's findings and limits: There was a bias toward anti-spike CD8 responses in VDJdb matching, which missed private and CD4 specificities.

Concerning this clonotype itself: As yet, its antigen is unknown.

The chain links TRBV15 to TRBJ2-7, with TRBD2 as a possible D gene (6 bases). Sequenced material: whole blood. The origin of this receptor is an adult who was a healthcare worker with PCR-confirmed SARS-CoV-2 infection or an uninfected control (not recorded which). DNA of the CDR3: TGTGCCACCAGCAGAGATTCACCAGGGACTGGGAACGAGCAGTACTTC. Protein product: CATSRDSPGTGNEQYF. Full variable domain (outside the CDR3, taken from reference TRBV15 and TRBJ2-7): DAMVIQNPRYQVTQFGKPVTLSCSQTLNHNVMYWYQQKSSQAPKLLFHYYDKDFNNEADTPDNFQSRRPNTSFCFLDIRSPGLGDTAMYLCATSRDSPGTGNEQYFGPGTRLTVT.